This TCR beta chain was identified during a study of T-cell memory formation after mild COVID-19. From germline, CDR1 is SGHRS and CDR2 YFSETQ. There are 16 residues in the CDR3. Trimming removed 1 base at V and 5 bases at J, with 18 bases between. Via MiXCR, TCRdb re-called the 5' RACE reads, giving one row per CDR3 protein. The top ten hold under 25% of the sample, which has about 240,000 distinct CDR3 sequences, roughly a tenth seen once. The sequencing sample was made of PBMCs or a T cell subset sorted from them (not recorded which). The genes are TRBV5-1 and TRBJ1-1, with a weak D call TRBD1 (6 bases). The TCR comes from a man younger than 30 who had mild COVID-19 (a few samples of this study predate the infection). Cell type and time point are not known. CDR3 nucleotides: TGCGCCAGCAGCTTGTTTCCGGGGGCCGATCAAACTGAAGCTTTCTTT. This translates into CASSLFPGADQTEAFF. The full variable domain, in which reference TRBV5-1 and TRBJ1-1 provide the parts outside the CDR3, is KAGVTQTPRYLIKTRGQQVTLSCSPISGHRSVSWYQQTPGQGLQFLFEYFSETQRNKGNFPGRFSGRQFSNSRSEMNVSTLELGDSALYLCASSLFPGADQTEAFFGQGTRLTVV.